The T cell receptor (beta chain) under discussion was sequenced for a study of neoadjuvant nivolumab and ipilimumab in lung cancer. General study points: Blood richness before therapy tracked richness in tumors resected after neoadjuvant therapy. Compared with tumor-adjacent uninvolved lung, resected tumors showed greater richness and clonality.

Of note for this clone: Its target is not known.

Produced via immunoSEQ multiplex PCR; TCRdb's table is partial and in-frame only. The sample consists of 4,000 or so clones, roughly 76% of them appearing once. The CDR3 is 15 residues long. The germline V gene has CDR1 KGHSH and CDR2 LQKENI. V lost 3 bases, J lost 8 bases, and 6 bases stayed unmatched. The TCR sequence derives from an adult with non-small cell lung cancer. Some clones in this sample may be carry-over from other donors' samples. Sample: normal lung tissue adjacent to the tumor, taken after neoadjuvant nivolumab, alone or with ipilimumab, at or shortly before surgery. The chain recombines TRBV18 with TRBJ2-2; 10 nucleotides agree with TRBD1. CDR3 DNA: TGTGCCAGCTCACCCGGGACAGGGGATCAGGGGGAGCTGTTTTTT. Translation: CASSPGTGDQGELFF.